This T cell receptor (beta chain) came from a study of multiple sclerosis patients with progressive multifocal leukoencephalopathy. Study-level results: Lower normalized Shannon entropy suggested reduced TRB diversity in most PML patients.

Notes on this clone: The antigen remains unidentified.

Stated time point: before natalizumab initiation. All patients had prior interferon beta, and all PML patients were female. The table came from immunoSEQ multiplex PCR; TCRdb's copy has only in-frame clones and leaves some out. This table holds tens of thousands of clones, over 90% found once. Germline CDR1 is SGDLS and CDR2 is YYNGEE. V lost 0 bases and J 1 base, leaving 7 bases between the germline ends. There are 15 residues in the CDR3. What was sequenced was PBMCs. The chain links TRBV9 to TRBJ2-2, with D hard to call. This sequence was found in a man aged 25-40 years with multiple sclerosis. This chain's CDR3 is CASSVGTVNTGELFF. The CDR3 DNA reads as TGTGCCAGCAGCGTAGGGACGGTGAACACCGGGGAGCTGTTTTTT.